These 26 T cell receptor beta chains were sequenced from one sample in a study of T cell responses to AZD1222 COVID-19 vaccine. Assay: immunoSEQ multiplex PCR; the TCRdb copy retains only in-frame clones and omits some. The data show 100,000 to 150,000 clones, with about nine tenths seen just once and 1.1% held by the top ten. Source: peripheral blood, taken on day 0 of AZD1222 vaccination. The source is an adult in good health.

This clone was counted a few times. The chain has TRBV5-1 and TRBJ2-2, with D unresolved. The CDR3 consists of 12 residues. Looked up from germline, CDR1 is SGHRS and CDR2 is YFSETQ. Trimming removed 3 bases at V and 6 bases at J, with 6 bases between. The CDR3 is CASSWIPGELFF. The DNA of the CDR3 is TGCGCCAGCAGCTGGATACCCGGGGAGCTGTTTTTT.

V gene TRBV2 combines with J gene TRBJ1-4, with 7 bases aligning to TRBD1. The CDR3 runs 14 residues. V lost 10 bases, J lost 5 bases, and 10 bases stayed unmatched. Germline loops: CDR1 SNHLY, CDR2 FYNNEI. CDR3 loop: CANKRQGLNEKLFF. CDR3 in DNA: TGTGCCAACAAAAGACAGGGTTTGAATGAAAAACTGTTTTTT.

The J gene is TRBJ1-1, the V gene TRBV1; the table's D gene call, TRBD1, was not cross checked with the DNA. TRBV1 is classified as a pseudogene. The CDR3 is made up of 15 amino acids. The DNA of the CDR3 is TGCACCAGCAGCCACAGGGGGCTCGGGGTCACTGAAGCTTTCTTT. This codes for CTSSHRGLGVTEAFF.

The chain carries TRBV5-1 and TRBJ2-7, with D possibly being TRBD2 (6 bases). CDR1 is SGHRS and CDR2 is YFSETQ in the germline V gene. Trimming shortened V by 0 bases and J by 4 bases, and 14 bases separated the two germline ends. CDR3 length equals 15 residues. The CDR3 DNA reads TGCGCCAGCAGCTTGGCCGGCGGGACGACTTACGAGCAGTACTTC. The encoded protein is CASSLAGGTTYEQYF.

J is TRBJ2-3 and V is TRBV7-9, with TRBD1 as a possible D gene (5 bases). Germline V gene data show CDR1 as SEHNR and CDR2 as FQNEAQ (reference sequence). Between the trimmed V and J ends, which lost 6 bases and 0 bases, there was a span of 13 bases. The CDR3 runs to 15 residues. CDR3 DNA sequence: TGTGCCAGCAGTCGCGACAGCTATAGCACAGATACGCAGTATTTT. Translation: CASSRDSYSTDTQYF.

V gene TRBV9 combines with J gene TRBJ2-5; D is ambiguous. CDR3 length: 14 residues. Per germline, CDR1 SGDLS and CDR2 YYNGEE. Trimming stripped 0 bases from V and 4 bases from J, with 10 bases between. CDR3 in amino acids: CASSVGVGGETQYF. The CDR3, as DNA: TGTGCCAGCAGCGTAGGAGTGGGCGGAGAGACCCAGTACTTC.

The genes are TRBV15 and TRBJ2-5; tentative D call: TRBD1 (6 bases). The CDR3 has 15 amino acids. With 0 bases removed from V and 9 bases from J, the gap between germline ends came to 17 bases. Germline CDR1 is LNHNV and CDR2 is YYDKDF (reference sequence). In DNA, the CDR3 is TGTGCCACCAGCAGAGATCTGGACAGCCTTGGGGCCCAGTACTTC. Translated: CATSRDLDSLGAQYF.

This sequence joins TRBV2 and TRBJ2-3; tentatively, D is TRBD1 (6 bases). The CDR3 sequence is 14 residues long. In germline, CDR1 is SNHLY, CDR2 FYNNEI. V lost 5 bases and J lost 8, with 17 bases in between. As DNA, the CDR3 is TGTGCCAGCAGTCCAGACAGGTTCACAAGTACGCAGTATTTT. Translation gives CASSPDRFTSTQYF. The full variable domain, completed using reference TRBV2 and TRBJ2-3, is EPEVTQTPSHQVTQMGQEVILRCVPISNHLYFYWYRQILGQKVEFLVSFYNNEISEKSEIFDDQFSVERPDGSNFTLKIRSTKLEDSAMYFCASSPDRFTSTQYFGPGTRLTVL.

This chain connects TRBV9 to TRBJ1-2; D might be TRBD1 (5 bases). The V gene lost 7 bases and the J gene lost 6 bases, with 13 bases spanning the gap. Germline V gives CDR1 SGDLS, CDR2 YYNGEE. The CDR3 runs 12 residues. The CDR3 coding sequence is TGTGCCAGCGGCAACAGGCCCGATGGCTACACCTTC. Amino acid sequence: CASGNRPDGYTF.

The gene calls are TRBV24-1 and TRBJ2-3, with 10 bases fitting TRBD1. CDR3 length: 16 amino acids. Losses at the gene ends were 0 bases for V and 1 base for J; bases not matched to a gene: 0. Looked up from germline, CDR1 is KGHDR and CDR2 is SFDVKD. The CDR3 DNA follows: TGTGCCACCAGTGATTTGGGACAGGGGGGCACAGATACGCAGTATTTT. It yields the protein CATSDLGQGGTDTQYF.

The V and J genes are TRBV28 and TRBJ1-5; 10 bases are a match to TRBD1. V gave up 2 bases and J gave up 4 bases; unmatched junction bases: 14. The germline V gene has CDR1 MDHEN and CDR2 SYDVKM. The CDR3 runs to 19 residues. The CDR3: CASSLVLGTGAYENQPQHF. The DNA of the CDR3 is TGTGCCAGCAGTTTAGTGCTAGGGACAGGGGCATACGAAAATCAGCCCCAGCATTTT.

The V and J genes are TRBV9 and TRBJ2-2, with D possibly being TRBD2 (7 bases). This CDR3 has 16 residues. Trimming removed 0 bases from V and 5 bases from J, with 14 bases in between. Germline assignment: CDR1 SGDLS and CDR2 YYNGEE. The CDR3 reads CASSVGRGALTGELFF. The CDR3 nucleotides read TGTGCCAGCAGCGTAGGTCGGGGGGCGCTGACCGGGGAGCTGTTTTTT. The full variable domain, rest sourced from reference TRBV9 and TRBJ2-2, is DSGVTQTPKHLITATGQRVTLRCSPRSGDLSVYWYQQSLDQGLQFLIQYYNGEERAKGNILERFSAQQFPDLHSELNLSSLELGDSALYFCASSVGRGALTGELFFGEGSRLTVL.

The CDR3 reads CASSYSMNTEAFF. In DNA, the CDR3 is TGTGCCAGCAGTTACTCAATGAACACTGAAGCTTTCTTT. This rearrangement joins TRBV6-6 to TRBJ1-1; no clear D. The CDR3 is 13 amino acids. Between the trimmed V and J ends, which lost 0 bases and 0 bases, there was a span of 2 bases. Germline lookup yields CDR1 MNHNY and CDR2 SVGAGI (reference sequence).

V usage is TRBV25-1 and J usage is TRBJ2-5; TRBD2 agrees at 10 bases. The germline CDR1 and CDR2 sequences are MGHDK and SYGVNS. The length of the CDR3 is 16 residues. The V gene end was trimmed by 4 bases and the J gene end by 2 bases; junction bases not matched to a gene: 7. The CDR3 DNA sequence: TGTGCCAGCAGTGCGTGGACTAGCGGATTACAAGAGACCCAGTACTTC. It translates to CASSAWTSGLQETQYF.

The CDR3 spells CASSRRTSGTYNEQFF. In nucleotides, the CDR3 is TGTGCCAGTAGTCGCCGGACTAGCGGGACCTACAATGAGCAGTTCTTC. The genes are TRBV19 and TRBJ2-1; 12 bases are a match to TRBD2. Per the germline V gene, CDR1 is LNHDA and CDR2 is SQIVND (reference sequence). The V gene end was trimmed by 5 bases and the J gene end by 2 bases; junction bases not matched to a gene: 4. The CDR3 is 16 residues long.

The V and J genes are TRBV14 and TRBJ2-7; 12 nucleotides agree with TRBD2. Trimming cost V 4 bases and J 3 bases; bases outside gene matches: 4. Germline assignment: CDR1 SGHDN and CDR2 FVKESK. The CDR3 contains 15 residues. CDR3 sequence: CASSRGLAGNYEQYF. CDR3 bases: TGTGCCAGCAGCCGCGGACTAGCGGGGAACTACGAGCAGTACTTC.

The chain is built from TRBV3-1 (or the pseudogene TRBV3-2) and TRBJ1-2, with D possibly matching TRBD1 (5 bases). V was pared by 1 base and J by 8 bases, with 8 bases between. This CDR3 has 12 amino acids. From germline, CDR1 is LGHDT and CDR2 YNNKEL (reference sequence). CDR3 loop: CASSQVRGGYTF. The CDR3 DNA reads as TGTGCCAGCAGCCAAGTAAGGGGCGGCTACACCTTC.

This clone has a handful of counts. The V gene is TRBV7-8, the J gene TRBJ2-5; D gene ambiguous. CDR1 is SGHVS and CDR2 is FQNEAQ in the germline V gene. V was clipped by 5 bases and J by 5 bases, with 6 bases between them. This CDR3 has 11 residues. CDR3 DNA: TGTGCCAGCAGCCTCCAGGAGACCCAGTACTTC. Amino acid sequence: CASSLQETQYF.

The rearrangement links TRBV25-1 to TRBJ1-2, with 7 positions matching TRBD1. The CDR3 sequence is 13 residues long. After removal of 6 bases from V and 6 bases from J, the junction contained 7 bases not matched to a gene. Germline CDR1 and CDR2: MGHDK and SYGVNS. CDR3 DNA: TGTGCCAGCAGCTTACAGGGGATGGATGGCTACACCTTC. The encoded protein is CASSLQGMDGYTF.

The chain employs TRBV7-8 and TRBJ2-2; D is perhaps TRBD1 or TRBD2 (6 bases each). Germline V lookup: CDR1 SGHVS, CDR2 FQNEAQ. V lost 1 base to trimming and J lost 7 bases, with 16 bases between them. CDR3 length: 16 residues. Here the CDR3 reads CASSLEPRGQNGELFF. For the CDR3, the DNA is TGTGCCAGCAGCTTAGAACCCCGGGGGCAGAACGGGGAGCTGTTTTTT. Using reference TRBV7-8 and TRBJ2-2 for the parts outside the CDR3, the full variable domain is GAGVSQSPRYKVAKRGQDVALRCDPISGHVSLFWYQQALGQGPEFLTYFQNEAQLDKSGLPSDRFFAERPEGSVSTLKIQRTQQEDSAVYLCASSLEPRGQNGELFFGEGSRLTVL.

The V gene is TRBV15, the J gene TRBJ2-1, with 11 nucleotides matching TRBD2. The CDR3 covers 17 residues. The germline CDR1 and CDR2 sequences are LNHNV and YYDKDF (reference sequence). Germline trimming cut 0 bases from V and 4 bases from J; bases unmatched to any gene: 5. The CDR3 region is CATSRDTSGSSYNEQFF. The CDR3 DNA is TGTGCCACCAGCAGAGATACTAGCGGGAGTTCTTACAATGAGCAGTTCTTC.

This chain uses TRBV5-8 with TRBJ2-5; the D gene is possibly TRBD1 (5 bases). CDR3 length: 14 residues. The germline CDR1 and CDR2 sequences are SGHTS and YDEGEE. Between the trimmed V and J ends, which lost 0 bases and 5 bases, there was a span of 11 bases. CDR3: CASSLGQGVETQYF. The CDR3 coding sequence is TGTGCCAGCAGCTTGGGGCAGGGCGTGGAGACCCAGTACTTC.

CDR3 DNA sequence: TGCGCCAGCAGCTTGGAGGTTGCAGGGACCGACGGGGAGCTGTTTTTT. Amino acids: CASSLEVAGTDGELFF. V and J are TRBV5-1 and TRBJ2-2, with D perhaps matching TRBD1 or TRBD2 (5 bases each). Germline V gene data show CDR1 as SGHRS and CDR2 as YFSETQ. The CDR3 is made up of 16 amino acids. Trimming took 0 bases from V and 7 from J, leaving 16 bases between them. Full variable domain (rest looked up from reference TRBV5-1 and TRBJ2-2): KAGVTQTPRYLIKTRGQQVTLSCSPISGHRSVSWYQQTPGQGLQFLFEYFSETQRNKGNFPGRFSGRQFSNSRSEMNVSTLELGDSALYLCASSLEVAGTDGELFFGEGSRLTVL.

The chain recombines TRBV28 with TRBJ2-7, with D perhaps given as TRBD1 or TRBD2 (6 bases each). Germline CDR1 MDHEN, CDR2 SYDVKM. The CDR3 consists of 11 residues. Trimming cost V 5 bases and J 6 bases, with 8 bases left between them. The CDR3 here is CASSRGREQYF. As DNA, the CDR3 is TGTGCCAGCAGTCGGGGGCGCGAGCAGTACTTC.

The chain has TRBV28 and TRBJ2-1, with no clear D. The V end lost 5 bases, the J end lost 4 bases, and 12 bases lay between the germline ends. The CDR3 spans 14 residues. Germline CDR1 reads MDHEN; CDR2 reads SYDVKM. The CDR3 region is CASSLVSGYNEQFF. The CDR3 bases are TGTGCCAGCAGTCTTGTCTCCGGGTACAATGAGCAGTTCTTC.

V and J are TRBV14 and TRBJ2-3; no reliable D call. Trimming took off 3 bases at V and 0 bases at J, with 1 base between the two ends. CDR1 SGHDN and CDR2 FVKESK come from the germline V gene. This CDR3 contains 12 residues. The CDR3 protein is CASSHSTDTQYF. CDR3 DNA sequence: TGTGCCAGCAGCCACAGCACAGATACGCAGTATTTT.